This TCR beta chain was obtained from a study of T cell responses to AZD1222 COVID-19 vaccine. The repertoire was sequenced with immunoSEQ multiplex PCR; TCRdb's copy has only in-frame clones and lacks some. The profile shows some 140,000 clones, approximately 90% of them singletons. The CDR3 length is 15 residues. Per germline, CDR1 SEHNR and CDR2 FQNEAQ (reference sequence). The V gene end was trimmed by 5 bases and the J gene end by 6 bases; junction bases not matched to a gene: 9. The V and J genes are TRBV7-9 and TRBJ2-3, with TRBD1 matching over 9 bases. The origin of this receptor is an adult in good health. The specimen was peripheral blood, collected on day 0 of AZD1222 vaccination. CDR3 sequence (DNA): TGTGCCAGCAGCACAGGGGGCCAGCGTCGGGATACGCAGTATTTT. Amino acids: CASSTGGQRRDTQYF.